The rows below give T cell receptor beta chains drawn from one sample of a study of cytomegalovirus exposure and HLA in healthy donors. Clones were read by immunoSEQ multiplex PCR, and TCRdb kept only the in-frame ones, dropping some. The sample holds 140,000 or so clones; around 78% are singletons and the top ten take 2% to 2.5%. The sample comprised PBMCs. The receptors come from a woman younger than 30 in good health and CMV-seropositive. Each CDR3 is given with its conserved first and last residue. Fields, in order: V gene, D gene, J gene, clone size, CDR3 DNA, CDR3 protein. The D gene is left open where the match is weak. Clone size is stated in some rows and not others, as once, few, many or a class when expanded.

TRBV19	TRBD1	TRBJ2-7	-	TGTGCCAGTAGTAGACAGGGTCGCTTATACGAGCAGTACTTC	CASSRQGRLYEQYF
TRBV11-2	-	TRBJ1-4	-	TGTGCCAGCAGCAGCGGGACATTGGGAACTAATGAAAAACTGTTTTTT	CASSSGTLGTNEKLFF
TRBV7-9	-	TRBJ1-2	-	TGTGCCAGCAGCTTAGCGACAGTTTACTATGGCTACACCTTC	CASSLATVYYGYTF
TRBV5-6	-	TRBJ1-2	-	TGTGCCAGCAGCCCGATGGGGGGGCGGCGTGGCTACACCTTC	CASSPMGGRRGYTF
TRBV19	-	TRBJ1-6	-	TGTGCCAGTAGTGCGGGGGGAAATTCACCCCTCCACTTT	CASSAGGNSPLHF
TRBV28	-	TRBJ1-6	once	TGTGCCAGCAGTTACCGGGGGTGGGGTTCACCCCTCCACTTT	CASSYRGWGSPLHF
TRBV10-1	TRBD1	TRBJ2-5	-	TGCGCCAGCAGTGACCGGACAGGGGGAGTAGAGACCCAGTACTTC	CASSDRTGGVETQYF
TRBV4-3	TRBD1	TRBJ1-1	-	TGCGCCAGCAGCCAAGACCGGGCAGGGGGCACTGAAGCTTTCTTT	CASSQDRAGGTEAFF
TRBV2	-	TRBJ2-7	-	TGTGCCAGCAGTGGGTGGCAATACGAGCAGTACTTC	CASSGWQYEQYF
TRBV10-2	TRBD1	TRBJ2-7	-	TGCGCCAGCGGGACAGGGGTTTACGAGCAGTACTTC	CASGTGVYEQYF
TRBV19	-	TRBJ2-3	-	TGTGCCAGTAGTATTTCCGCCGGAGCAGATACGCAGTATTTT	CASSISAGADTQYF
TRBV2	-	TRBJ1-3	-	TGTGCCAGCCGACACTCCTCCTCTGGAAACACCATATATTTT	CASRHSSSGNTIYF
TRBV29-1	-	TRBJ1-2	-	TGCAGCGTTGGGAGGGATGGCTACACCTTC	CSVGRDGYTF
TRBV11-3	-	TRBJ1-1	-	TGTGCCAGCAGCCGGGTTCGGGACACTGAAGCTTTCTTT	CASSRVRDTEAFF
TRBV9	-	TRBJ2-2	-	TGTGCCAGCAGCGCAGTTGGGCGACCCGGGGTAAGTGACACCGGGGAGCTGTTTTTT	CASSAVGRPGVSDTGELFF
TRBV7-9	-	TRBJ2-5	-	TGTGCCAGCAGCTTAGAGGGGTGGGAGACCCAGTACTTC	CASSLEGWETQYF
TRBV7-9	-	TRBJ2-3	-	TGTGCCAGCAGCCGGGCGGGTACAGATACGCAGTATTTT	CASSRAGTDTQYF
TRBV6-1	TRBD2	TRBJ2-7	-	TGTGCCAGCAGTGAATCCCCAGCGGGGGGCTCGGACGAGCAGTACTTC	CASSESPAGGSDEQYF